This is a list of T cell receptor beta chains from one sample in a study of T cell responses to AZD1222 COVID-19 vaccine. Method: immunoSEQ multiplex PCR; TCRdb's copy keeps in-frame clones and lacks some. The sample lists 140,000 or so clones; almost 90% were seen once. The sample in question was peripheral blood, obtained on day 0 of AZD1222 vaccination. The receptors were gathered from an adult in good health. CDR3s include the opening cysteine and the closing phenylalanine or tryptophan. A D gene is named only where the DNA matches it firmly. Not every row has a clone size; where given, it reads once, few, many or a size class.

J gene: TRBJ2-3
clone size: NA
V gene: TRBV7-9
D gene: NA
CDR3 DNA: TGTGCCAGCAGCTTAGTAGGGCTAGCCCCGGAGGGTACGCAGTATTTT
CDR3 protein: CASSLVGLAPEGTQYF

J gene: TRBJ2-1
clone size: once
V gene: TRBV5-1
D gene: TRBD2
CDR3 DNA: TGCGCCAGCTCACTAGCGACCAGCTCCTACAATGAGCAGTTCTTC
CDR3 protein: CASSLATSSYNEQFF

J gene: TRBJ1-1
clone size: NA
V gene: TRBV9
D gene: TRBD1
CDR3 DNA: TGTGCCAGCAGCCTAACAGGGGGAGAGACTGAAGCTTTCTTT
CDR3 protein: CASSLTGGETEAFF

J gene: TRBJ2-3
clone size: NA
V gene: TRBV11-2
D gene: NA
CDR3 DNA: TGTGCCAGCAGCCGCAACGCAGATACGCAGTATTTT
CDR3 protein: CASSRNADTQYF

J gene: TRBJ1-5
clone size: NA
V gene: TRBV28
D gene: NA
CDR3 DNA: TGTGCCAGCAGTTTAAGGGGTGGAGGTCAGCCCCAGCATTTT
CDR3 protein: CASSLRGGGQPQHF

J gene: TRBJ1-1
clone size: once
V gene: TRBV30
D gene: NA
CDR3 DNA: TGTGCCTGGAGTGTACTTGGCGCTGAAGCTTTCTTT
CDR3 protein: CAWSVLGAEAFF

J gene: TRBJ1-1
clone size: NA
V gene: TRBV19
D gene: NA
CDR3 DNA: TGTGCCACTGGGACGGACTATAACACTGAAGCTTTCTTT
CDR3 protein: CATGTDYNTEAFF

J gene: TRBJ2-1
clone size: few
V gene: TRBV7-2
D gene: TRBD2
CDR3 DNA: TGTGCCAGCAGCCTCGAGGGACTAGTGTCAGGTGAGCAGTTCTTC
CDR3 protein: CASSLEGLVSGEQFF

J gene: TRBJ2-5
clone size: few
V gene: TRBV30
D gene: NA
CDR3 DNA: TGTGCCTGGGAACGACGAAAGAGGGAGACCCAGTACTTC
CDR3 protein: CAWERRKRETQYF

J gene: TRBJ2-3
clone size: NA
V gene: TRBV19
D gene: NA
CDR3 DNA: TGTGCCAGTAGTGGGGGACCGACGGATACGCAGTATTTT
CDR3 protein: CASSGGPTDTQYF

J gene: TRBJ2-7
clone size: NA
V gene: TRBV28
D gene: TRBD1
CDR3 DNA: TGTGCCAGCAGTTTATCGGGACAGGGATCCTACGAGCAGTACTTC
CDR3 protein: CASSLSGQGSYEQYF

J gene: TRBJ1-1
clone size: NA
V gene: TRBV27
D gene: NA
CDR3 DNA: TGTGCCAGCAGTTTCCTTCAGAACACTGAAGCTTTCTTT
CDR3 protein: CASSFLQNTEAFF

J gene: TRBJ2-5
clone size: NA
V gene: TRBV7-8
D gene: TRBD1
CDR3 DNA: TGTGCCAGCAGTATGTCGGGGACAGGCGTACCGACCCAGTACTTC
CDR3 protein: CASSMSGTGVPTQYF

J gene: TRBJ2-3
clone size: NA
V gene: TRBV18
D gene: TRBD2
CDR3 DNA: TGTGCCAGCTCACCTGGGACTAGCGGCAATACGCAGTATTTT
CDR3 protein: CASSPGTSGNTQYF

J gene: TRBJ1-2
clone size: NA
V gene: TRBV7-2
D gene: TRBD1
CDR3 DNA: TGTGCCAGCAGCTTCCGGGACAGCCGAGAGGGCTACACCTTC
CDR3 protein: CASSFRDSREGYTF

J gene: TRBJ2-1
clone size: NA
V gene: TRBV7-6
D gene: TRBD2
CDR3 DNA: TGTGCCAGCAGCACTCAACTTAGCGGGACCCACAATGAGCAGTTCTTC
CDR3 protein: CASSTQLSGTHNEQFF

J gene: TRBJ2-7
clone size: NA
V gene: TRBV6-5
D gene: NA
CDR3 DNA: TGTGCCAGCAGGGACAGTTCCTACGAGCAGTACTTC
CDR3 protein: CASRDSSYEQYF

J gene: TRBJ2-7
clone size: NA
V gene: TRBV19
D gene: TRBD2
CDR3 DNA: TGTGCCAGTAGCACAAATATGGGGGGGACCTTAGGGAACGAGCAGTACTTC
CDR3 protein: CASSTNMGGTLGNEQYF

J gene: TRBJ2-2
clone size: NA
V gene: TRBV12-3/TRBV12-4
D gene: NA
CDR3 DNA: TGTGCCAGCAGTCGGGACATTGGGGAGCTGTTTTTT
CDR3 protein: CASSRDIGELFF

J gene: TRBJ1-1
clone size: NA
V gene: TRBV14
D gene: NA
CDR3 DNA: TGTGCCAGCAGTCCCCCCTTGGGAGGGAAAGGGGCTTTCTTT
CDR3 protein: CASSPPLGGKGAFF

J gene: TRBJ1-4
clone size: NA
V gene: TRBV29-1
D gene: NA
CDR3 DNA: TGCAGCGTTGAAGATTATCGCCCCGGGAAGGGTGAGGCAAAACTGTTTTTT
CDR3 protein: CSVEDYRPGKGEAKLFF

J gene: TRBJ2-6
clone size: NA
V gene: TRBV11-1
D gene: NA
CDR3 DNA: TGTGCCAGCAGCCAATGGGCCGGGGCCAACGTCCTGACTTTC
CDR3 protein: CASSQWAGANVLTF

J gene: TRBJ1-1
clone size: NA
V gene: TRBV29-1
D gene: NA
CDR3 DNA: TGCAGCGCCCAAACTCTATTGAACACTGAAGCTTTCTTT
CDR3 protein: CSAQTLLNTEAFF

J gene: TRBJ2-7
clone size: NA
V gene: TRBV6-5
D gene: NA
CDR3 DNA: TGTGCCAGCAGTTACTCGGTAAACCTCGAGCAGTACTTC
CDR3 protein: CASSYSVNLEQYF

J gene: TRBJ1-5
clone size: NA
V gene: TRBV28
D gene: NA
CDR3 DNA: TGTGCCAGCAGTCCCCCCTCGACAGACAATCAGCCCCAGCATTTT
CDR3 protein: CASSPPSTDNQPQHF

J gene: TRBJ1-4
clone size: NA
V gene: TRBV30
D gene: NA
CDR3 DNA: TGTGCCTGCCCAGGGGAGGGCCATGAAAAACTGTTTTTT
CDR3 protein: CACPGEGHEKLFF

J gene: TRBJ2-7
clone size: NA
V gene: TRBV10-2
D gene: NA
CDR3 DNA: TGCGCCAGCAGTGAGGTCGGACGGTCTTCCTACGAGCAGTACTTC
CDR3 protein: CASSEVGRSSYEQYF

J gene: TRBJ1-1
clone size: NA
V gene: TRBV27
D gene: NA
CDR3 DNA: TGTGCCAGCAGTTTTACAGAACACACTGAAGCTTTCTTT
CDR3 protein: CASSFTEHTEAFF

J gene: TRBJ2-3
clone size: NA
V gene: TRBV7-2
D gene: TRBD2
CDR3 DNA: TGTGCCAGCAGCTTAGGGCAACTAGCGGGAGGGCCATCAGATACGCAGTATTTT
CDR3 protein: CASSLGQLAGGPSDTQYF

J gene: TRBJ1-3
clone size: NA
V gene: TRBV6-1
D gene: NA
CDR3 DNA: TGTGCCAGCAGTGGGAGCAGGCTGAGCAGGAACTCTGGAAACACCATATATTTT
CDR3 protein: CASSGSRLSRNSGNTIYF

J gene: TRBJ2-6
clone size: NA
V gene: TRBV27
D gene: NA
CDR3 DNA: TGTGCCAGCAGTTATAACCGCAGGGCCAACGTCCTGACTTTC
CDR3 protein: CASSYNRRANVLTF

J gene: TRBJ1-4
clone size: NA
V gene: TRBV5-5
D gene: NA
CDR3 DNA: TGTGCCAGCAGCTTACCAACTAATGAAAAACTGTTTTTT
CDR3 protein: CASSLPTNEKLFF

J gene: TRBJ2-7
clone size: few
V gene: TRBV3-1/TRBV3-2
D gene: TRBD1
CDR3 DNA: TGTGCCAGCAGCCCTGGGACAGGTTCCGAGCAGTACTTC
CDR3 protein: CASSPGTGSEQYF

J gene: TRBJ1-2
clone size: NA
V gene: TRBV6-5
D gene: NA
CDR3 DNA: TGTGCCAGCAGCCCGTCGGGGGGCGGGCCTCAAACTAACTTC
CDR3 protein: CASSPSGGGPQTNF

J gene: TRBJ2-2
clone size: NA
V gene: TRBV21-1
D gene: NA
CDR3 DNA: TGTGCCAGCAGCAAAGACCCTAGCGGGAGACGGACCGGGGAGCTGTTTTTT
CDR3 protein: CASSKDPSGRRTGELFF

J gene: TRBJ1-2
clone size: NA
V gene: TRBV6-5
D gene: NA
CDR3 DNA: TGTGCCAGCAGTTACGGTCTTTCGCCACATGGCTACACCTTC
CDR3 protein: CASSYGLSPHGYTF

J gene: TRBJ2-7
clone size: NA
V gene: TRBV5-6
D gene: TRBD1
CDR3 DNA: TGTGCCAGCAGCTTGGGACAGGGGATCTACGAGCAGTACTTC
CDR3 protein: CASSLGQGIYEQYF

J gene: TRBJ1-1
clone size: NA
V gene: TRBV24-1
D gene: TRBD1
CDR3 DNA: TGTGCCACCAGAACAGGGGGCATAGGAGACACTGAAGCTTTCTTT
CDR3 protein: CATRTGGIGDTEAFF

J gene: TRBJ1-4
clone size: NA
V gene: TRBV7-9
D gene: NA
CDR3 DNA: TGTGCCAGCAGCTTATACCGGACTGCAACTAATGAAAAACTGTTTTTT
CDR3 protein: CASSLYRTATNEKLFF

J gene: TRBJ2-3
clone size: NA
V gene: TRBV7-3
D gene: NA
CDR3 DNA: TGTGCCAGCAGCTTAGCGGGGAATCCCACAGATACGCAGTATTTT
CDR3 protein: CASSLAGNPTDTQYF

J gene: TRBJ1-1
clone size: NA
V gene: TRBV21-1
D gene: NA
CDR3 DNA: TGTGCCAGCTCTAGATTAATAGTTTGGGACACTGAAGCTTTCTTT
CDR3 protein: CASSRLIVWDTEAFF

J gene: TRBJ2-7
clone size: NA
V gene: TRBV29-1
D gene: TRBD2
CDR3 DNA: TGCAGCGTGGGACTAGCGGGAGACACCTACGAGCAGTACTTC
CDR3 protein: CSVGLAGDTYEQYF

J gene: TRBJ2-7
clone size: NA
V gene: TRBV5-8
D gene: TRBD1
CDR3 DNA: TGTGCCAGCAGCCCAGGACAGGGGGCCACGGTAGACGAGCAGTACTTC
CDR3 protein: CASSPGQGATVDEQYF

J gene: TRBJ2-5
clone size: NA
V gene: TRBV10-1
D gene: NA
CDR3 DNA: TGCGCCAGCAGGGCCCCCCAAGAGACCCAGTACTTC
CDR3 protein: CASRAPQETQYF

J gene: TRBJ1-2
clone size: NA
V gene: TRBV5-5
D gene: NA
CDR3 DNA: TGTGCCAGCAGCTTGGTGCGAATTACCCGGACGCCTAACTATGGCTACACCTTC
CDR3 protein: CASSLVRITRTPNYGYTF